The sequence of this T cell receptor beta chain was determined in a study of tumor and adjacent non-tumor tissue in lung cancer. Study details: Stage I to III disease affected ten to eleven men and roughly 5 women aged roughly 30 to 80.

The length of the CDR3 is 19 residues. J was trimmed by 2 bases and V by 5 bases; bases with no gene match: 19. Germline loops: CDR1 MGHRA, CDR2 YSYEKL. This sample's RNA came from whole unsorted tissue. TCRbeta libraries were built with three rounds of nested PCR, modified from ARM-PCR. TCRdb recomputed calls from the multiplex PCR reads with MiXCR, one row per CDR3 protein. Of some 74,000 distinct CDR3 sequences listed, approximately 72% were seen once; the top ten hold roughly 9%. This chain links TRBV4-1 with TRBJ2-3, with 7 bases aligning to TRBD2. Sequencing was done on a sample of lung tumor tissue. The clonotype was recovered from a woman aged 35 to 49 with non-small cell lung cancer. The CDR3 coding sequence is TGCGCCAGCAGCTTCCCGGGACTACGTGGGCATATCGACACAGATACGCAGTATTTT. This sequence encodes CASSFPGLRGHIDTDTQYF.